This TCR beta chain was documented in a study of immune evolution from preneoplasia to lung adenocarcinoma. About this clone itself: This same CDR3 is encoded by further DNA sequences in the sample.

V lost 0 bases and J lost 3, with 6 bases in between. Looked up from germline, CDR1 is SGDLS and CDR2 is YYNGEE. The CDR3 totals 13 residues. Using immunoSEQ multiplex PCR, the repertoire was profiled, and TCRdb retains in-frame clones only, with some absent. The table lists tens of thousands of clones, over 75% of them singletons. Source material: FFPE invasive lung adenocarcinoma tissue. This rearrangement joins TRBV9 to TRBJ2-5; D perhaps matches TRBD2 (6 bases). The TCR originated in a person aged 55 to 70 with lung adenocarcinoma. The CDR3 spells CASSVGGEETQYF. The CDR3 DNA is TGTGCCAGCAGCGTAGGGGGGGAAGAGACCCAGTACTTC.